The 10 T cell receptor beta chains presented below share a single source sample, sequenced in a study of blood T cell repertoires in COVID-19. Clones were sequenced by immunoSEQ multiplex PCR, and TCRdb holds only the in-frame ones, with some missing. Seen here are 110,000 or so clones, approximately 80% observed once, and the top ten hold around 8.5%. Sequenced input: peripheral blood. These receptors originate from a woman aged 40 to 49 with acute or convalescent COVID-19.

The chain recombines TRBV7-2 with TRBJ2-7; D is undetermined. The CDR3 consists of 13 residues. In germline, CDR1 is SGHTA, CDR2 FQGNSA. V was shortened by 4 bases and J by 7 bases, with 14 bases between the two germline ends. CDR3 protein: CASSSLGTSEQYF. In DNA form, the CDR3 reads TGTGCCAGCAGCTCCCTAGGTACGAGTGAGCAGTACTTC. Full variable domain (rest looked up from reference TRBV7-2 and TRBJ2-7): GAGVSQSPSNKVTEKGKDVELRCDPISGHTALYWYRQSLGQGLEFLIYFQGNSAPDKSGLPSDRFSAERTGGSVSTLTIQRTQQEDSAVYLCASSSLGTSEQYFGPGTRLTVT.

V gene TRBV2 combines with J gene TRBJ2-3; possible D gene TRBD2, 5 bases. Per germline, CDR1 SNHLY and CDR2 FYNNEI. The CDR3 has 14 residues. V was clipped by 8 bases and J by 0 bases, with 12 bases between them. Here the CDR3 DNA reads TGTGCCAGCTCAAAGCGGATTAGCACAGATACGCAGTATTTT. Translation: CASSKRISTDTQYF.

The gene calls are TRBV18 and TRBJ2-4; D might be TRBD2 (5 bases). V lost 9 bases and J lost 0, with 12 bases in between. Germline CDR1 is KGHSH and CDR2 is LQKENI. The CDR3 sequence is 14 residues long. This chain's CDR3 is CASEGSLAKNIQYF. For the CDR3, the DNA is TGTGCCAGTGAGGGAAGCTTAGCCAAAAACATTCAGTACTTC.

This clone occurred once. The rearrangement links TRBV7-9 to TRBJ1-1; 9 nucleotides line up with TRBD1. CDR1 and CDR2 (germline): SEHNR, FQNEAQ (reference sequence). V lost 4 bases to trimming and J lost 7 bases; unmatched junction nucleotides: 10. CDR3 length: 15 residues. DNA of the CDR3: TGTGCCAGCAGCTCCCCCGACAGGGGGGGACGTGAAGCTTTCTTT. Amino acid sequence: CASSSPDRGGREAFF.

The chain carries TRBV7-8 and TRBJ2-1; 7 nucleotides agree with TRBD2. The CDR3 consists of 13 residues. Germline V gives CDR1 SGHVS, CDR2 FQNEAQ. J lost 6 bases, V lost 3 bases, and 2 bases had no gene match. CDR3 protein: CASSLGLLNEQFF. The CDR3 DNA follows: TGTGCCAGCAGCTTGGGACTACTCAATGAGCAGTTCTTC.

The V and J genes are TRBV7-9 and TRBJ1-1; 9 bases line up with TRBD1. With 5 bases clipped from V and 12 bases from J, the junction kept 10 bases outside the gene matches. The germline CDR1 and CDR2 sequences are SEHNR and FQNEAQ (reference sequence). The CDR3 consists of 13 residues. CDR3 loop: CASSTQWTGETFF. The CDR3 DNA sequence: TGTGCCAGCAGCACTCAATGGACAGGGGAAACTTTCTTT. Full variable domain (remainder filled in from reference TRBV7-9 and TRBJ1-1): DTGVSQNPRHKITKRGQNVTFRCDPISEHNRLYWYRQTLGQGPEFLTYFQNEAQLEKSRLLSDRFSAERPKGSFSTLEIQRTEQGDSAMYLCASSTQWTGETFFGQGTRLTVV.

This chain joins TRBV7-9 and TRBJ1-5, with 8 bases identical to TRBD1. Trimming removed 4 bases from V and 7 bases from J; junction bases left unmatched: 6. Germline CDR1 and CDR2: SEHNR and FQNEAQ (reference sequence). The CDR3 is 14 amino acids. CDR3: CASSSDRGGQPQHF. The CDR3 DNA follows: TGTGCCAGCAGCTCCGACAGGGGTGGGCAGCCCCAGCATTTT. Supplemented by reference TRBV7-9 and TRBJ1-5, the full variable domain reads DTGVSQNPRHKITKRGQNVTFRCDPISEHNRLYWYRQTLGQGPEFLTYFQNEAQLEKSRLLSDRFSAERPKGSFSTLEIQRTEQGDSAMYLCASSSDRGGQPQHFGDGTRLSIL.

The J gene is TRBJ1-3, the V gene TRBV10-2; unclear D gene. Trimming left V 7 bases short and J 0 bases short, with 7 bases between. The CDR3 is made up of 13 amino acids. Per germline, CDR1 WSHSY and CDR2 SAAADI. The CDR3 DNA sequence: TGCGCCAGCAAAGAGCCCTCTGGAAACACCATATATTTT. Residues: CASKEPSGNTIYF.

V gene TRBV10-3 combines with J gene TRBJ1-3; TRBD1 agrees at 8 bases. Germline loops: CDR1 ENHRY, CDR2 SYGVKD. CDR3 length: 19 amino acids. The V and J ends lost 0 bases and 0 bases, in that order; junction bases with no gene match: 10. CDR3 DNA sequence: TGTGCCATCAGTGAGTCTGCCCGGACAGGGAAGTTCTCTGGAAACACCATATATTTT. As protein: CAISESARTGKFSGNTIYF.

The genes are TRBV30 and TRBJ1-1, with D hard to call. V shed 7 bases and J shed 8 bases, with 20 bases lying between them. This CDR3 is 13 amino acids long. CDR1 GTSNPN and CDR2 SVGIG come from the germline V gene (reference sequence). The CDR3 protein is CASWPSGPQEAFF. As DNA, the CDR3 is TGTGCCTCCTGGCCCAGTGGGCCCCAGGAAGCTTTCTTT.